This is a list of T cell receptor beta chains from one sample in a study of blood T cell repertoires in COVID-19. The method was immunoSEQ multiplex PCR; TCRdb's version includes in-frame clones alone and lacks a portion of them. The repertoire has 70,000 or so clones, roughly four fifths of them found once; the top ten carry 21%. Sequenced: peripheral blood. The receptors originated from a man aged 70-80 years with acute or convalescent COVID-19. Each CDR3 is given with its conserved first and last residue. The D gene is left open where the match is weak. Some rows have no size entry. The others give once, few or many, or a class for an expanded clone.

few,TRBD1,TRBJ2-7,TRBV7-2,CASSLGTGGSAYQQYF,TGTGCCAGCAGCTTAGGGACAGGGGGCAGCGCTTACCAGCAGTACTTC
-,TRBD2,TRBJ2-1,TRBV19,CASTPGQSSGRSVAYNEQFF,TGTGCCAGTACCCCCGGTCAGTCTAGCGGGAGAAGTGTGGCCTACAATGAGCAGTTCTTC
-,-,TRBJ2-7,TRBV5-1,CASSGPGDEQYF,TGCGCCAGCTCTGGCCCAGGGGACGAGCAGTACTTC
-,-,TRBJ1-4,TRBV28,CASSPNRVSGEKLFF,TGTGCCAGCAGTCCGAACAGGGTTTCGGGTGAAAAACTGTTTTTT
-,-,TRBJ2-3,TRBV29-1,CSVVLRGSGADTQYF,TGCAGCGTTGTACTGCGGGGTTCAGGCGCAGATACGCAGTATTTT
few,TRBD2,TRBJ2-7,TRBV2,CASRGRGTYEQYF,TGTGCCAGCCGGGGGAGGGGAACATACGAGCAGTACTTC
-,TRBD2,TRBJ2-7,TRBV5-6,CASSFQREGDEQYF,TGTGCCAGCAGCTTCCAGCGGGAGGGGGACGAGCAGTACTTC
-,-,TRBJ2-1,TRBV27,CASSPQLGYNEQFF,TGTGCCAGCAGTCCGCAACTAGGCTACAATGAGCAGTTCTTC
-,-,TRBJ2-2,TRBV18,CASSPLGVDTGELFF,TGTGCCAGCTCACCATTGGGCGTGGACACCGGGGAGCTGTTTTTT
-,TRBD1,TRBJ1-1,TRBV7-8,CASSLQGARTEAFF,TGTGCCAGCAGCTTACAGGGGGCGAGAACTGAAGCTTTCTTT
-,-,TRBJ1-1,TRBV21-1,CASSKAHIGGNTEAFF,TGTGCCAGCAGCAAAGCGCATATAGGAGGGAACACTGAAGCTTTCTTT
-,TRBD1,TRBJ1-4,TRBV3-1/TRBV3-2,CASSRQGADEKLFF,TGTGCCAGCAGCCGACAGGGCGCGGACGAAAAACTGTTTTTT
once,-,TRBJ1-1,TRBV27,CASSLDRGPNTEAFF,TGTGCCAGCAGTTTGGACAGAGGTCCCAACACTGAAGCTTTCTTT
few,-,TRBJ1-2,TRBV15,CATSRGGTYGYTF,TGTGCCACCAGCAGAGGCGGGACCTATGGCTACACCTTC
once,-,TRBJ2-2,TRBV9,CASSVLHGQTTGELFF,TGTGCCAGCAGCGTACTACACGGACAGACAACCGGGGAGCTGTTTTTT
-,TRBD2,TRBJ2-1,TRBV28,CASSLSGSIANEQFF,TGTGCCAGCAGTTTAAGCGGGAGCATTGCCAATGAGCAGTTCTTC
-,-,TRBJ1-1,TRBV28,CASTPEGEGNTEAFF,TGTGCCAGCACCCCGGAGGGCGAGGGGAACACTGAAGCTTTCTTT
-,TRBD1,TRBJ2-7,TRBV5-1,CASSLDGQVAYEQYF,TGCGCCAGCAGCTTGGACGGACAGGTAGCCTACGAGCAGTACTTC
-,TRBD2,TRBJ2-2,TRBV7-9,CASSPGLAQGELFF,TGTGCCAGCAGCCCGGGACTAGCGCAGGGGGAGCTGTTTTTT
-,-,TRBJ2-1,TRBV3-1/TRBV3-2,CASSRTESYNEQFF,TGTGCCAGCAGCCGGACAGAGTCCTACAATGAGCAGTTCTTC
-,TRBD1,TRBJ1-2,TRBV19,CASNPGGNYGYTF,TGTGCCAGTAACCCAGGGGGTAACTATGGCTACACCTTC
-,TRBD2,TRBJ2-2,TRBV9,CASSVPSGSHTGELFF,TGTGCCAGCAGCGTCCCTAGCGGGAGTCACACCGGGGAGCTGTTTTTT
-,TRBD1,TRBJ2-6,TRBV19,CASSIVWTGSSSGANVLTF,TGTGCCAGTAGTATAGTCTGGACAGGGAGTTCCTCTGGGGCCAACGTCCTGACTTTC
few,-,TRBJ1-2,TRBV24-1,CATSEFRDYGYTF,TGTGCCACCAGTGAATTCAGGGATTATGGCTACACCTTC
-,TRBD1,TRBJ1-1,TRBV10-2,CASTWTGVSEAFF,TGCGCCAGCACCTGGACAGGGGTGTCCGAAGCTTTCTTT
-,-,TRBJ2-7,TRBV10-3,CAISETGNSYEQYF,TGTGCCATCAGTGAGACAGGGAACTCCTACGAGCAGTACTTC
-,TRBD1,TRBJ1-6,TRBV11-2,CASSSPGQGNSPLHF,TGTGCCAGCAGCTCGCCGGGACAGGGGAATTCACCCCTCCACTTT
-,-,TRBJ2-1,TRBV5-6,CASSLAVGEDEQFF,TGTGCCAGCAGCTTGGCGGTGGGGGAGGATGAGCAGTTCTTC
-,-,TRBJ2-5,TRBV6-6,CASSVRAVEETQYF,TGTGCCAGCAGTGTCAGGGCGGTGGAAGAGACCCAGTACTTC
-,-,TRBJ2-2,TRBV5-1,CASHTGTLNTGELFF,TGCGCCAGCCATACCGGGACACTGAACACCGGGGAGCTGTTTTTT
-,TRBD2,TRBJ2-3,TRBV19,CASSPGGFTDTQYF,TGTGCCAGTAGTCCGGGGGGATTTACAGATACGCAGTATTTT
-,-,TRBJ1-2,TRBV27,CASSHSGQDGYTF,TGTGCCAGCAGTCATTCAGGGCAAGATGGCTACACCTTC
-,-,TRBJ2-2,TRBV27,CASTGGSRANTGELFF,TGTGCCAGCACCGGAGGGTCTCGCGCGAACACCGGGGAGCTGTTTTTT
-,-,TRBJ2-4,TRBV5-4,CASSFDSGKNIQYF,TGTGCCAGCAGCTTTGACTCGGGCAAAAACATTCAGTACTTC
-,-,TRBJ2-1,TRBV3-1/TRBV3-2,CASSLQGNEQFF,TGTGCCAGCAGCCTACAGGGAAATGAGCAGTTCTTC
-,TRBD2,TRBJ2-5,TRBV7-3,CASSAKSGLAGGPYFQETQYF,TGTGCCAGCAGCGCGAAGTCGGGACTAGCGGGAGGGCCGTACTTCCAAGAGACCCAGTACTTC
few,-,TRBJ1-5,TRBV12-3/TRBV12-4,CASSLRNNQPQHF,TGTGCCAGCAGTTTGAGGAACAATCAGCCCCAGCATTTT
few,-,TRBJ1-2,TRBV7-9,CASLKPSGGYTF,TGTGCCAGCCTCAAACCTTCGGGAGGCTACACCTTC
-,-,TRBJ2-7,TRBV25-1,CASSDGEQYF,TGTGCCAGCAGTGACGGGGAGCAGTACTTC
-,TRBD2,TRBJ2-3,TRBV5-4,CASSRGLAEDTQYF,TGTGCCAGCAGCCGTGGGCTAGCGGAAGATACGCAGTATTTT
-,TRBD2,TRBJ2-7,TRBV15,CATSRGDILTSAEQYF,TGTGCCACCAGCAGAGGGGACATACTGACTAGCGCCGAGCAGTACTTC
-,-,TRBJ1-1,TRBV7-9,CASSLVQSRSEAFF,TGTGCCAGCAGCTTAGTTCAATCGAGAAGTGAAGCTTTCTTT
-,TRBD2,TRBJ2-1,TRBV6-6,CASSPGAGLQFF,TGTGCCAGCAGTCCTGGAGCGGGGCTGCAGTTCTTC
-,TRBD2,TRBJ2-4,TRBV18,CASSPPAGAGHIQYF,TGTGCCAGCTCACCACCGGCGGGAGCGGGGCACATTCAGTACTTC
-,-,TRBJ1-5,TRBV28,CASSGGGPYSNQPQHF,TGTGCCAGCAGTGGGGGGGGGCCGTATAGCAATCAGCCCCAGCATTTT
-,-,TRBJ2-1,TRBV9,CASSAGQLAYNEQFF,TGTGCCAGCAGCGCCGGACAGCTGGCCTACAATGAGCAGTTCTTC
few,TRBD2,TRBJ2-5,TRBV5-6,CASSLTLAGATETQYF,TGTGCCAGCAGCTTGACCCTAGCGGGAGCAACAGAGACCCAGTACTTC
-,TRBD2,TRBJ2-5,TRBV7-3,CASSWGLAGPWETQYF,TGTGCCAGCAGCTGGGGACTAGCGGGGCCCTGGGAGACCCAGTACTTC
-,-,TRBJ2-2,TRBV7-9,CASSSDTGELFF,TGTGCCAGCAGCTCGGACACCGGGGAGCTGTTTTTT
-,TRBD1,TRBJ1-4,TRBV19,CASSGGRTGAVEKLFF,TGTGCCAGTAGCGGAGGGCGGACAGGGGCAGTTGAAAAACTGTTTTTT
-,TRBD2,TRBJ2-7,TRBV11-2,CASSTTSGGSYEQYF,TGTGCCAGCAGTACCACTAGCGGGGGGTCCTACGAGCAGTACTTC
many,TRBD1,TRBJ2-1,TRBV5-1,CATSIQGAGDNEQFF,TGCGCCACCAGTATTCAGGGGGCTGGGGACAATGAGCAGTTCTTC
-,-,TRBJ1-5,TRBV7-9,CASSPGGSSNQPQHF,TGTGCCAGCAGCCCCGGCGGGTCTAGCAATCAGCCCCAGCATTTT